The 7 T cell receptor beta chains given below trace back to one sample, sequenced in a study of CD8 T cells in Susac syndrome. It was with random hexamers that 0.5 to 1 ug RNA was reverse transcribed. MiXCR was run by TCRdb on the immunoSEQ multiplex PCR reads, yielding one entry per CDR3 protein. The table includes 150,000 to 190,000 distinct CDR3 sequences, approximately 93% detected once. Sequencing input: CD8+ T cells from PBMCs. These TCRs come from a human donor with multiple sclerosis.

Notes on this clonotype: The conserved phenylalanine or tryptophan is not found at the CDR3 terminus, so this likely reflects a read error. The chain combines TRBV14 with TRBJ1-2, with D uncertain. The CDR3 runs 13 residues. Germline V gives CDR1 SGHDN, CDR2 FVKESK. Trimming took off 1 base at V and 8 bases at J, with 11 bases between the two ends. CDR3 nucleotides: TGTGCCAGCAGCCAAGTGGAGAGGAGAGGCTACACCCTC. It codes for CASSQVERRGYTL.

This rearrangement joins TRBV7-9 to TRBJ2-1, with TRBD2 matching 8 bases. CDR1 is SEHNR, CDR2 FQNEAQ, per germline (reference sequence). V shed 5 bases and J 2 bases; nucleotides not matched to a gene: 2. The CDR3 totals 14 residues. Here the CDR3 reads CASSPAGAYNEQFF. DNA of the CDR3: TGTGCCAGCAGCCCAGCGGGGGCCTACAATGAGCAGTTCTTC.

This chain joins TRBV7-2 and TRBJ1-1; D not certain. Trimming removed 5 bases at V and 0 bases at J, with 13 bases between. Germline CDR1 reads SGHTA; CDR2 reads FQGNSA. This CDR3 spans 15 amino acids. The CDR3 is CASSRGLTMNTEAFF. The CDR3 nucleotides are TGTGCCAGCAGCCGCGGACTGACAATGAACACTGAAGCTTTCTTT.

The chain joins TRBV4-2 to TRBJ2-5, with a possible D match to TRBD2 (6 bases). V lost 3 bases to trimming and J lost 4 bases, with 24 bases between them. The CDR3 spans 18 residues. Germline V gene sequence: CDR1 LGHNA, CDR2 YNFKEQ. CDR3 in DNA: TGTGCCAGCAGCCAGTCAGCTTTACGGGGGAGGTTATTAGAGACCCAGTACTTC. Amino acid sequence: CASSQSALRGRLLETQYF.

V is TRBV14 and J is TRBJ1-2; D unclear. The CDR3 spans 13 residues. V lost 4 bases, J lost 5 bases, and 11 bases lay in between. CDR1 is SGHDN, CDR2 FVKESK, per germline. This CDR3 reads CASSLSSGYGYTF. The DNA for the CDR3 is TGTGCCAGCAGCCTATCCAGCGGATATGGCTACACCTTC. Based on the CDR3 plus reference TRBV14 and TRBJ1-2, the full variable domain is EAGVTQFPSHSVIEKGQTVTLRCDPISGHDNLYWYRRVMGKEIKFLLHFVKESKQDESGMPNNRFLAERTGGTYSTLKVQPAELEDSGVYFCASSLSSGYGYTFGSGTRLTVV.

The chain carries TRBV2 and TRBJ1-2; 7 nucleotides align to TRBD1. Looked up from germline, CDR1 is SNHLY and CDR2 is FYNNEI. The CDR3 has 16 residues. The V segment lost 11 bases and the J segment 3 bases; nucleotides outside the gene matches: 18. In nucleotides, the CDR3 is TGTGCCTCTCCGGTAAGGACAGGCCCCGCGGACTATGGCTACACCTTC. Translation: CASPVRTGPADYGYTF.

This sequence joins TRBV2 and TRBJ2-1, with TRBD2 matching 16 bases. Trimming cost V 4 bases and J 2 bases; bases outside gene matches: 14. The CDR3 spans 21 residues. Germline CDR1 SNHLY, CDR2 FYNNEI. As DNA, the CDR3 is TGTGCCAGCAGTGTCCCGGGACTAGCGGGGGGGCCCCTCGGTGCCTACAATGAGCAGTTCTTC. It translates to CASSVPGLAGGPLGAYNEQFF.